The T cell receptor (beta chain) under discussion was sequenced for a study of shared clonotypes between healthy human individuals. For the study at large: Per-donor plates numbered three CD4 naive, three CD4 memory, two CD8 naive and one CD8 memory.

Source study methods: ImmunoSEQ yielded junction-only sequences lacking quality scores, so filtering differed. Here immunoSEQ multiplex PCR was the method, and the copy in TCRdb shows in-frame clones only, minus some. The V and J calls and the clone size are those of that table, but D and trimming were determined from the DNA. Counted here are about 820,000 clones, about 92% occurring once; the ten biggest clones make up approximately 25%. Naive CD8 populations comprised CD45RO-negative cells positively selected for CCR7, excluding terminally differentiated effector memory CD45RA+ cells. The CDR3 has 11 amino acids. Looked up from germline, CDR1 is LNHNV and CDR2 is YYDKDF (reference sequence). Trimming took 3 bases from V and 7 from J, leaving 6 bases between them. With respect to this clone: Other DNA variants within this sample encode the same CDR3.

The chain is built from TRBV15 and TRBJ1-1; D is uncertain. This TCR came from a man aged 25 to 45 in good health. The sequencing input was naive CD8+ T cells sorted from blood. CDR3 sequence (DNA): TGTGCCACCAGCAGGGGAATTGAAGCTTTCTTT. Translated, it gives CATSRGIEAFF.